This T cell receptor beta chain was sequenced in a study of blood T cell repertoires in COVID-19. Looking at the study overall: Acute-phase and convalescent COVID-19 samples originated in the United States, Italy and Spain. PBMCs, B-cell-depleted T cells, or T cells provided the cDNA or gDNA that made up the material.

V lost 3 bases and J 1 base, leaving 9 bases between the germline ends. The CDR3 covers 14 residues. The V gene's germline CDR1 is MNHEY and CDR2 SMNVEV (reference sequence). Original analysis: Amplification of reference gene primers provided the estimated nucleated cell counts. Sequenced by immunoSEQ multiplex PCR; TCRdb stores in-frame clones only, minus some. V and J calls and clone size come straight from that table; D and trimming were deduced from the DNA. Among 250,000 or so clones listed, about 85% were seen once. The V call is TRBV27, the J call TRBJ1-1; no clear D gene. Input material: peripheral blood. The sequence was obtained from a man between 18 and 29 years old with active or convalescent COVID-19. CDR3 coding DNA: TGTGCCAGCAGTTTTCGGAGCGGGAACACTGAAGCTTTCTTT. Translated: CASSFRSGNTEAFF.